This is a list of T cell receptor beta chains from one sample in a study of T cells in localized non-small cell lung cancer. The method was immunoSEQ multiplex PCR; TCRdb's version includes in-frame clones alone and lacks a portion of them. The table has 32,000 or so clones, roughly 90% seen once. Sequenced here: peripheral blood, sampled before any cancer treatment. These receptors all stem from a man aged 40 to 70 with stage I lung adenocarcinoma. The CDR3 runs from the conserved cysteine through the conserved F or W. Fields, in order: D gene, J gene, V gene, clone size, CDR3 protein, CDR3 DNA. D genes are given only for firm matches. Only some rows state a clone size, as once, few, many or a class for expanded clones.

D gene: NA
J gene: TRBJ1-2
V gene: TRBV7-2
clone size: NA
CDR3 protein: CASSPRLSF
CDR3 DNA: TGTGCCAGCAGCCCCAGGTTAAGCTTC

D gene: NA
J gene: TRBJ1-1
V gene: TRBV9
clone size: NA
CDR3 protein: CASSSSGGTEAFF
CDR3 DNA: TGTGCCAGCAGCTCCTCGGGGGGTACTGAAGCTTTCTTT

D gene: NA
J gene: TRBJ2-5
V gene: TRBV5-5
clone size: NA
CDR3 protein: CASSDGQGHQETQYF
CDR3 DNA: TGTGCCAGCTCGGATGGGCAGGGGCATCAAGAGACCCAGTACTTC

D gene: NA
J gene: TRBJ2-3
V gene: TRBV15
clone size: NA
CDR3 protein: CATSRDPGADTQYF
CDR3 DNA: TGTGCCACCAGCAGAGATCCTGGTGCGGATACGCAGTATTTT

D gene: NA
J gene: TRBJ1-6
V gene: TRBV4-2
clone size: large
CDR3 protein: CASSQVPAGTPNGESNSPLHF
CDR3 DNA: TGTGCCAGCAGCCAAGTTCCCGCTGGGACCCCAAACGGGGAAAGTAATTCACCCCTCCACTTT

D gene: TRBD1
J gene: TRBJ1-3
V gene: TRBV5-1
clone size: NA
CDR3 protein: CASSLEQGDTIYF
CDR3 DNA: TGCGCCAGCAGCTTGGAGCAGGGGGACACCATATATTTT

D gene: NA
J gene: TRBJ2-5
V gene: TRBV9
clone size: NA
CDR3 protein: CASSVDSGTQYF
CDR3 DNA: TGTGCCAGCAGCGTAGACAGTGGGACCCAGTACTTC

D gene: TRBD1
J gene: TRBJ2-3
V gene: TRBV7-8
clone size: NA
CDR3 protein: CASSFQGADTQYF
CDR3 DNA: TGTGCCAGCAGCTTTCAGGGGGCAGATACGCAGTATTTT

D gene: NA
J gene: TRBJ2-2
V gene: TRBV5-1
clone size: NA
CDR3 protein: CASSSTVTGELFF
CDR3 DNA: TGCGCCAGCAGCAGCACAGTCACCGGGGAGCTGTTTTTT

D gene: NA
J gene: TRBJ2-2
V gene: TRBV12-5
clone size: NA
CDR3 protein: CASGLQNTGELFF
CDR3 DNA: TGTGCTAGTGGTTTGCAGAACACCGGGGAGCTGTTTTTT

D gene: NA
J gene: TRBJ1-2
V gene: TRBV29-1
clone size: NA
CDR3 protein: CSVEDTMDGIYGYTF
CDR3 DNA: TGCAGCGTTGAAGACACGATGGACGGTATCTATGGCTACACCTTC

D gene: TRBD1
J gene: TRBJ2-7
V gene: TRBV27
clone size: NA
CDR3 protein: CATAGTGGSNEQYF
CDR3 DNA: TGTGCCACCGCCGGGACAGGGGGATCAAACGAGCAGTACTTC

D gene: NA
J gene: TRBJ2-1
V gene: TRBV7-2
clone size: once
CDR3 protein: CASSLASPVNNEQFF
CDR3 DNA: TGTGCCAGCAGCTTAGCTAGTCCCGTCAACAATGAGCAGTTCTTC

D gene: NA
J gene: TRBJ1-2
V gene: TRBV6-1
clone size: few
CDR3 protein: CASMEYTYGYTF
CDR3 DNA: TGTGCCAGCATGGAGTATACGTATGGCTACACCTTC

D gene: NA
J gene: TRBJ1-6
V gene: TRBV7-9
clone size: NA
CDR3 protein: CASSLTGSNSPLHF
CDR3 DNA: TGTGCCAGCAGCTTAACAGGGTCCAATTCACCCCTCCACTTT

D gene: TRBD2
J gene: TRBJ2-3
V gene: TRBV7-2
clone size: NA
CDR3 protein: CASSFWGGSSTDTQYF
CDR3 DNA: TGTGCCAGCAGCTTTTGGGGGGGGTCTAGCACAGATACGCAGTATTTT

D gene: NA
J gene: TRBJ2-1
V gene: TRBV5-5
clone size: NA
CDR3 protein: CASSFGPEQFF
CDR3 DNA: TGTGCCAGCAGCTTCGGACCCGAGCAGTTCTTC

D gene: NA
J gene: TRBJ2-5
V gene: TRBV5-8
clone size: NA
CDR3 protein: CASSQSLWRQETQYF
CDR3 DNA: TGTGCCAGCAGCCAGAGTTTGTGGCGGCAAGAGACCCAGTACTTC

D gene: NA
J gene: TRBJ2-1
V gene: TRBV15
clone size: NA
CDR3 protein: CATSTRSIDVRFF
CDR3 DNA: TGTGCCACCAGCACGCGTTCTATTGACGTACGGTTCTTC

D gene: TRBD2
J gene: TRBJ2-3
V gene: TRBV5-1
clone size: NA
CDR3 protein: CASSSWGAGGTDTQYF
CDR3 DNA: TGCGCCAGCAGCTCATGGGGTGCGGGGGGCACAGATACGCAGTATTTT

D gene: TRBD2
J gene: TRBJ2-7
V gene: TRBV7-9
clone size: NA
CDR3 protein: CASSATPGGAYEQYF
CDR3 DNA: TGTGCCAGCAGCGCGACCCCGGGGGGGGCCTACGAGCAGTACTTC

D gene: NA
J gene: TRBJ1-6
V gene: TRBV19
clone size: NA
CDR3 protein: CASRVGSSYNSPLHF
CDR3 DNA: TGTGCCAGTAGGGTCGGCAGCTCCTATAATTCACCCCTCCACTTT

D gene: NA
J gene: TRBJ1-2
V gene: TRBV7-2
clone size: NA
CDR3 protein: CASSLAGTNYGYTF
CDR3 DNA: TGTGCCAGCAGCTTAGCAGGAACTAACTATGGCTACACCTTC